The rows below give T cell receptor beta chains drawn from one sample of a study of blood T cell repertoires in COVID-19. Libraries were prepared by immunoSEQ multiplex PCR; TCRdb keeps only in-frame clonotypes and omits some of them. The data show some 340,000 clones, with roughly 90% seen just once and roughly 3.6% held by the top ten. The specimen was PBMCs or T cells enriched from blood (not recorded which). These receptors all stem from a woman in her 30s who had been exposed to COVID-19. CDR3s include the opening cysteine and the closing phenylalanine or tryptophan. Fields, in order: D gene, clone size, J gene, V gene, CDR3 DNA, CDR3 protein. D genes are given only for firm matches. Only some rows state a clone size, as once, few, many or a class for expanded clones.

D: TRBD2; size: -; J: TRBJ2-3; V: TRBV15; DNA: TGTGCCACCACAGCGGGGATTAGCACAGATACGCAGTATTTT; CDR3: CATTAGISTDTQYF
D: TRBD2; size: -; J: TRBJ2-7; V: TRBV7-9; DNA: TGTGCCAGCAGCCGAGGACTAGCGGGGCCTCAGCAGTACTTC; CDR3: CASSRGLAGPQQYF
D: TRBD2; size: -; J: TRBJ2-1; V: TRBV2; DNA: TGTGCCAGCCTTTCGCGGGGGGGCGGTAATGAGCAGTTCTTC; CDR3: CASLSRGGGNEQFF
D: -; size: -; J: TRBJ1-3; V: TRBV7-9; DNA: TGTGCCAGCAGCTTAGCTGGGGTCTCGTTCGACAGTTTAAGAAACACCATATATTTT; CDR3: CASSLAGVSFDSLRNTIYF
D: -; size: -; J: TRBJ1-3; V: TRBV7-8; DNA: TGTGCCAGCAGCTACGGGACAACTGGAAACACCATATATTTT; CDR3: CASSYGTTGNTIYF
D: TRBD1; size: -; J: TRBJ1-6; V: TRBV6-1; DNA: TGTGCCAGCAGTGGAGACAGGGGGGCGCATAATTCACCCCTCCACTTT; CDR3: CASSGDRGAHNSPLHF
D: -; size: -; J: TRBJ2-5; V: TRBV4-2; DNA: TGTGCCAGCAGCCGAATTTCCCGGGTCCAAGAGACCCAGTACTTC; CDR3: CASSRISRVQETQYF
D: -; size: -; J: TRBJ1-2; V: TRBV14; DNA: TGTGCCAGCAGCCCCGGGACAGGCTACACCTTC; CDR3: CASSPGTGYTF
D: TRBD1; size: -; J: TRBJ1-1; V: TRBV5-1; DNA: TGCGCCAGCAGCTTTTCTGGGGGCAGGGGGGTGAACACTGAAGCTTTCTTT; CDR3: CASSFSGGRGVNTEAFF
D: TRBD1; size: once; J: TRBJ2-3; V: TRBV12-5; DNA: TGTGCTAGTGGTTTGGGGGACAGTAGCACAGATACGCAGTATTTT; CDR3: CASGLGDSSTDTQYF
D: -; size: -; J: TRBJ2-1; V: TRBV25-1; DNA: TGTGCCAGCCTTCGGGATGATTCCTACAATGAGCAGTTCTTC; CDR3: CASLRDDSYNEQFF
D: -; size: -; J: TRBJ2-7; V: TRBV4-1; DNA: TGCGCCAGCAGCCAAGATCGGGCAGGGGCCGTCTCCTACGAGCAGTACTTC; CDR3: CASSQDRAGAVSYEQYF
D: TRBD1; size: -; J: TRBJ1-2; V: TRBV7-9; DNA: TGTGCCAGCAGCTTGGGACAGGGGGCAGGGGGCTACACCTTC; CDR3: CASSLGQGAGGYTF
D: -; size: -; J: TRBJ2-7; V: TRBV1; DNA: TGCACCAGCAGCCGCCTACAGGGGCCCTACGAGCAGTACTTC; CDR3: CTSSRLQGPYEQYF
D: TRBD1; size: many; J: TRBJ1-1; V: TRBV19; DNA: TGTGCCAGTAGTACAGGGGACAGGGCCACTGAAGCTTTCTTT; CDR3: CASSTGDRATEAFF
D: -; size: -; J: TRBJ2-3; V: TRBV7-8; DNA: TGTGCCAGCAGCCGTGGCTCACACTCCCCCCGGGGTACGCAGTATTTT; CDR3: CASSRGSHSPRGTQYF
D: -; size: once; J: TRBJ1-3; V: TRBV7-9; DNA: TGTGCCAGCAGCTTACCCGCAGGGTCTGGAAACACCATATATTTT; CDR3: CASSLPAGSGNTIYF
D: TRBD1; size: -; J: TRBJ1-1; V: TRBV5-1; DNA: TGCGCCAGCAGCGAGCCGGGACAGGGGAACACTGAAGCTTTCTTT; CDR3: CASSEPGQGNTEAFF
D: -; size: -; J: TRBJ1-1; V: TRBV7-6; DNA: TGTGCCAGCAGCGTAACAGGGACCACTGAAGCTTTCTTT; CDR3: CASSVTGTTEAFF
D: TRBD1; size: -; J: TRBJ2-7; V: TRBV29-1; DNA: TGCAGCGTCGGGGACAGGGTCCACGAGCAGTACTTC; CDR3: CSVGDRVHEQYF
D: -; size: -; J: TRBJ2-7; V: TRBV27; DNA: TGTGCCAGCAGTAGTAGGGGTTACGAGCAGTACTTC; CDR3: CASSSRGYEQYF
D: -; size: -; J: TRBJ2-2; V: TRBV7-2; DNA: TGTGCAGTACAGGGTAGTTTACTAACCGGGGAGCTGTTTTTT; CDR3: CAVQGSLLTGELFF
D: -; size: -; J: TRBJ1-4; V: TRBV4-1; DNA: TGCGCCAGCAGCCCCGGGCACAGGGTCGAAAAACTGTTTTTT; CDR3: CASSPGHRVEKLFF
D: -; size: -; J: TRBJ1-1; V: TRBV28; DNA: TGTGCCAGCAGTTTAGCGCAGGGAGGCACTGAAGCTTTCTTT; CDR3: CASSLAQGGTEAFF
D: TRBD1; size: -; J: TRBJ2-2; V: TRBV7-3; DNA: TGTGCCAGCAGCTTAACGGGGGACAGGGCCGGGGAGCTGTTTTTT; CDR3: CASSLTGDRAGELFF
D: -; size: -; J: TRBJ2-7; V: TRBV19; DNA: TGTGCCAGTAGTATAAAAGGGGATAGCTCCTACGAGCAGTACTTC; CDR3: CASSIKGDSSYEQYF
D: TRBD1; size: -; J: TRBJ1-2; V: TRBV5-1; DNA: TGCGCCAGCAGCTTGGTCCGGGACAGGGGATGGGTGAGGGATGGCTACACCTTC; CDR3: CASSLVRDRGWVRDGYTF
D: -; size: few; J: TRBJ1-5; V: TRBV2; DNA: TGTGCCAGCAGTAACCGACAGACGTATAGCAATCAGCCCCAGCATTTT; CDR3: CASSNRQTYSNQPQHF
D: -; size: -; J: TRBJ1-1; V: TRBV5-1; DNA: TGCGCCAGCAGCTTGGCCCGGGGGGCTAACACTGAAGCTTTCTTT; CDR3: CASSLARGANTEAFF
D: -; size: -; J: TRBJ1-2; V: TRBV6-5; DNA: TGTGCCAGCAGTTACGACGGCAGGATCTATGGCTACACCTTC; CDR3: CASSYDGRIYGYTF